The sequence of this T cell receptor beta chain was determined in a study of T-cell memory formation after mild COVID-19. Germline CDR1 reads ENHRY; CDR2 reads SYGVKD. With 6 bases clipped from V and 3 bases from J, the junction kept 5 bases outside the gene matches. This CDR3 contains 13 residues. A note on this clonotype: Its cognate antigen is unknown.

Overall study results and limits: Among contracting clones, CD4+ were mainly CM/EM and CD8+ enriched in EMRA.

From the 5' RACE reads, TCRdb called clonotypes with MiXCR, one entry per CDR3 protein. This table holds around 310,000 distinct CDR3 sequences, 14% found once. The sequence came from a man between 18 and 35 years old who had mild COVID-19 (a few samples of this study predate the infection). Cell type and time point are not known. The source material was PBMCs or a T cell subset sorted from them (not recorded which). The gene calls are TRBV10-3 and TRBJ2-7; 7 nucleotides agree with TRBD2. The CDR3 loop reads CAIRLGGGYEQYF. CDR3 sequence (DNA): TGTGCCATCAGACTTGGCGGGGGCTACGAGCAGTACTTC.